The clone carrying this T cell receptor (beta chain) came up many times. The data were obtained in a study of prognosis after radiotherapy for stage I lung cancer. Genomic DNA yielded TCR beta CDR3, amplified by two-round multiplex PCR. Primers targeting each individual TRBV and TRBJ gene were applied in first-round PCR. A single record per CDR3 protein comes from TCRdb applying MiXCR to the multiplex PCR reads. This sample has 25,000 to 35,000 distinct CDR3 sequences, with 40% to 55% found just once. The germline gives CDR1 MDHEN, CDR2 SYDVKM. With 4 bases removed from V and 0 bases from J, the gap between germline ends came to 13 bases. The CDR3 loop spans 17 amino acids.

This sequence was found in a donor over 45 with non-small cell lung cancer. The material sequenced was PBMCs, taken before or after stereotactic body radiation therapy (not recorded which). The rearrangement uses TRBV28 and TRBJ2-6; no clear D. The CDR3 coding sequence is TGTGCCAGCAGTTACTTTGGCCCGAGCTCTGGGGCCAACGTCCTGACTTTC. Encoded protein: CASSYFGPSSGANVLTF.